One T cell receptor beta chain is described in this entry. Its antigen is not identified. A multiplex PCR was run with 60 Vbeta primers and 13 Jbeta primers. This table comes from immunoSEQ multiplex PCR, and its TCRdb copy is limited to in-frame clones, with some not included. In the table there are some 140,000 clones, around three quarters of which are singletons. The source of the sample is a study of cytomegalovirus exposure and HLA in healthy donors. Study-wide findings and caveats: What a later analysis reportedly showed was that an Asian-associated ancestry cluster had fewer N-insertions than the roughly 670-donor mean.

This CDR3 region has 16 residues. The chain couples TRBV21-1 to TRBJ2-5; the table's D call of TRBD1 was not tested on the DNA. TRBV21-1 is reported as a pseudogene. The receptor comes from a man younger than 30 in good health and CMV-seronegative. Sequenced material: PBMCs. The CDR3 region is CASSICGDSKGETQYF. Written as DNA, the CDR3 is TGTGCCAGCAGCATCTGCGGGGACAGCAAGGGAGAGACCCAGTACTTC.